This TCR beta chain appears in the sequencing data of a study of blood T cells in healthy people across ages. The CDR3 is 17 amino acids. The V gene's germline CDR1 is MGHRA and CDR2 YSYEKL. V was clipped by 2 bases and J by 2 bases; unmatched bases: 7. A sample-barcoded 5' primer and a J-beta primer mix were used in a second PCR of roughly 7 to 12 cycles. TCRdb re-called the 5' RACE reads with MiXCR, one entry per CDR3 protein. This sample has about 800,000 distinct CDR3 sequences, with about 25% found just once. This same sample was also part of a study on T cells of mothers and their children. That study reports: There were no persistent microchimeric T cell clones detected.

The TCR sequence derives from a boy between 10 and 17 years old in good health. Sequenced material: blood. The chain is built from TRBV4-1 and TRBJ2-5; TRBD1 aligns across 11 bases. The CDR3 sequence: CASSQSGGTGGQETQYF. The DNA of the CDR3 is TGCGCCAGCAGCCAATCGGGGGGGACAGGGGGGCAAGAGACCCAGTACTTC.